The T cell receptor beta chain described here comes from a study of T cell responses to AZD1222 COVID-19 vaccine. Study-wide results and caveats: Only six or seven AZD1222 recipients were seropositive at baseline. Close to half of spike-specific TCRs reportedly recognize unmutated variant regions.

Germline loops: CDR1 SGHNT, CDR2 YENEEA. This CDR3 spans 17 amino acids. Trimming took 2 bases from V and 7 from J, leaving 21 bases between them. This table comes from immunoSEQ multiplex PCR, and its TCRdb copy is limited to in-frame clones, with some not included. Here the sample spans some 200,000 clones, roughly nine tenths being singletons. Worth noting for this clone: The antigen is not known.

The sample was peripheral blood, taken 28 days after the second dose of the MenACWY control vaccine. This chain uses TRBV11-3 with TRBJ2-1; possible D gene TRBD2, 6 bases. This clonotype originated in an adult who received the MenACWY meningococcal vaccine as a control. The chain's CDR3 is CASSLRSGTRQVNEQFF. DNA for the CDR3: TGTGCCAGCAGCTTACGGTCCGGGACTCGCCAGGTGAATGAGCAGTTCTTC.